These T cell receptor beta chains were read from a single sample in a study of T cell repertoires in cytomegalovirus infection. TCRdb itself ran the reads through MiXCR, one entry per CDR3 protein. The sample yields 200,000 to 250,000 distinct CDR3 sequences, 9% to 15% seen once. The specimen was PBMCs. These receptors were collected from a human donor in good health (CMV status not recorded). Some clones in this sample may be carry-over from other donors' samples. Each CDR3 is given without its conserved first and last residue. The order of the fields is J gene, clone size, V gene, CDR3 protein. Not every row has a clone size; where given, it reads once, few, many or a size class.

TRBJ2-1 | many | TRBV7-2 | ASSRPAGLSYNEQF
TRBJ1-1 | - | TRBV12-5 | ASGPRDRAISTEAF
TRBJ1-5 | few | TRBV18 | ASSPGTGVDNQPQH
TRBJ1-2 | few | TRBV7-2 | ASSFLTEAPYGYT
TRBJ1-2 | - | TRBV2 | ASSGGGGLKNYGYT
TRBJ2-1 | many | TRBV7-3 | ASSSQGRGEQF
TRBJ1-2 | many | TRBV12-5 | ASVSRGGGYGYT
TRBJ1-2 | - | TRBV18 | ASSSGVKNYGYT
TRBJ2-3 | few | TRBV20-1 | SASKGSFTDTQY
TRBJ1-6 | many | TRBV6-6 | ASSLGHQGNSPLH
TRBJ2-2 | - | TRBV20-1 | SAMSVNTGELF
TRBJ2-5 | - | TRBV29-1 | SVALETQY
TRBJ2-7 | - | TRBV20-1 | SARALGRAVYEQY
TRBJ1-6 | many | TRBV6-2/TRBV6-3 | ASSYGGGRPLH
TRBJ2-5 | few | TRBV27 | ASSAPGDIRV
TRBJ2-5 | many | TRBV7-2 | ASSFSGSPETQY
TRBJ2-3 | - | TRBV6-2/TRBV6-3 | ASSARLVSRDTQY
TRBJ1-1 | many | TRBV29-1 | SVAQGAGTEAF
TRBJ2-5 | many | TRBV7-2 | ASSPHGEVQETQY
TRBJ2-3 | many | TRBV7-9 | ASSRYTSPSFSTDTQY
TRBJ1-2 | many | TRBV7-2 | ASSLNRGPNYGYT
TRBJ2-6 | few | TRBV7-3 | ASSFPGDPSPKGANVLT
TRBJ2-5 | few | TRBV11-3 | ASSSTTSGSRKTQY
TRBJ2-2 | many | TRBV7-2 | ASSLGGLYTGELF
TRBJ2-1 | - | TRBV19 | ASSPTGSYNEQF
TRBJ2-7 | few | TRBV5-1 | ASSLGARGEQY
TRBJ1-2 | - | TRBV3-1 | ASSHKGLDIYGYT
TRBJ2-5 | - | TRBV20-1 | SATQLAGVQETQY
TRBJ1-2 | - | TRBV15 | ATRQGVNYGYT
TRBJ1-4 | - | TRBV19 | ASSNTGGNEKLF
TRBJ1-2 | many | TRBV7-2 | ASSSQGLRRGYT
TRBJ2-7 | - | TRBV5-1 | ASSLGGLEREQY
TRBJ1-2 | few | TRBV29-1 | SVGTPGTYGYT
TRBJ1-2 | many | TRBV10-3 | AITSPGTGGGYT
TRBJ2-1 | - | TRBV11-3 | ASSPRAGGLLYNEQF
TRBJ1-4 | few | TRBV28 | ASSSQTATNEKLF
TRBJ2-4 | few | TRBV20-1 | SAGEGSKNIQY
TRBJ2-1 | - | TRBV6-2/TRBV6-3 | ASSYSGLAGLHEQF
TRBJ2-7 | few | TRBV18 | ASSPPRLPGRLSYEQY
TRBJ1-1 | many | TRBV6-5 | ASSYSGLPNTEAF
TRBJ2-2 | many | TRBV7-2 | ASSFLGPGELF
TRBJ2-7 | few | TRBV14 | ASSQRLGSYEQY
TRBJ2-7 | many | TRBV7-2 | ASTMGGGYEQY
TRBJ1-2 | many | TRBV28 | ASSSSGAAYYGYT
TRBJ2-7 | - | TRBV27 | ASSRAGTGEPYEQY
TRBJ2-3 | many | TRBV5-5 | ASSLISTDTQY
TRBJ1-6 | many | TRBV6-1 | ASSDRSNSPLH
TRBJ2-1 | many | TRBV20-1 | SARLAGANEQF
TRBJ2-4 | - | TRBV14 | ASSASLGPMGNIQY
TRBJ2-5 | many | TRBV5-1 | ASSLGRPEETQY
TRBJ1-5 | - | TRBV6-2/TRBV6-3 | ASSYWSLLADQPQH
TRBJ1-2 | few | TRBV19 | ASSIVAGEVGYT
TRBJ1-3 | many | TRBV7-2 | ASSLQPLGSGNTIY
TRBJ2-1 | few | TRBV9 | ASSGGRGGGRSYNEQF
TRBJ2-3 | - | TRBV20-1 | SAMRQGQGTDTQY
TRBJ1-1 | many | TRBV28 | ASSLTTGKGVGVGTEAF
TRBJ1-6 | many | TRBV7-2 | ASSLESIYNSPLH
TRBJ2-5 | once | TRBV10-3 | AIGPGETQY